The clone carrying this T cell receptor beta chain was counted only a few times. Construction of the TCRbeta library involved unique molecular identifiers. MiXCR, run by TCRdb on the PCR reads, gives a single entry per CDR3 protein. In the table there are approximately 99,000 distinct CDR3 sequences, approximately 6.9% of which are singletons. V was pared by 4 bases and J by 3 bases, with 13 bases between. Germline V gene lookup returns CDR1 SEHNR and CDR2 FQNEAQ (reference sequence). The CDR3 has 14 amino acids. This sample is part of a study of T-cell reconstitution after alpha-beta-depleted transplantation in children.

Sequenced here: PBMCs, mostly from graft donor cells, sampled 360 days after TCRalphabeta/CD19-depleted stem cell transplant. The clonotype was recovered from a male patient between 2 and 15 years old who had a stem cell transplant for acute lymphoblastic leukemia, so the T cells may come from the graft donor. This chain links TRBV7-9 with TRBJ2-7; D unresolved. CDR3 region: CASSSGHILYEQYF. The CDR3 nucleotides read TGTGCCAGCAGCTCGGGTCATATTCTCTACGAGCAGTACTTC.